One and the same sample provided the 5 T cell receptor beta chains below, sequenced in a study of tissue T cells after allogeneic stem cell transplantation. Clones were sequenced by immunoSEQ multiplex PCR, and TCRdb holds only the in-frame ones, with some missing. The sample holds 8,000 to 10,000 clones; around a third are singletons and the top ten take about 5%. Specified time point: mouse harvest day 14 after allogeneic transplant. Each mouse received 10^7 T-cell-depleted marrow cells plus 10^6 splenic CD5+ T cells by tail vein. The sequenced material came from skin. These receptors were obtained from a female BALB/c mouse given C57BL/6 T cells with graft-versus-host disease after an allogeneic hematopoietic cell transplant.

This clone was observed a handful of times. Mouse names are used for the genes. Read coverage stops 1 residue before the CDR3 terminus; the germline J gene supplies the remainder. The chain joins TRBV23 to TRBJ1-4; the DNA was not compared with TRBD1, the D call given in the table. The CDR3 contains 14 residues. CDR1 and CDR2 (germline): KGHTA, FQNQQP. The chain's CDR3 is CSSSQSVSNERLFF. The CDR3 DNA, read in part, is TGCTCCAGCAGTCAATCAGTTTCCAACGAAAGATTATTT.

A note on this clone: The gene names here belong to mouse. The read falls 1 residue short of the CDR3 end, and the missing part is taken from the germline J gene. The V and J genes are TRBV3 and TRBJ2-1; a weak D match, TRBD1 (5 bases). Trimming stripped 6 bases from V and 5 bases from J, with 8 bases between. CDR3 size: 12 residues. Germline CDR1 is SNHLY and CDR2 is FYNGKV (reference sequence). Here the CDR3 reads CASRRTNAEQFF. Partial CDR3 DNA: TGTGCCAGCAGGCGGACAAATGCTGAGCAGTTC.

This clone is medium-sized (0.01 to 0.1%). The genes and germline here are from mouse. The CDR3 extends 1 residue past the end of the read, so its final part is completed from the germline J gene. This rearrangement joins TRBV26 to TRBJ1-3; D ambiguous. The germline V and J ends were trimmed by 2 bases and 0 bases, with 5 bases remaining between them. Germline CDR1 and CDR2: KGHPV and FQNQEV (reference sequence). CDR3 length: 14 amino acids. Partial CDR3 DNA: TGTGCCAGCAGTCTGCTGGATTCTGGAAATACGCTCTAT. It specifies CASSLLDSGNTLY. The whole CDR3 protein reads CASSLLDSGNTLYF.

A few counts support this clone. The gene symbols are mouse symbols. The read comes to an end 1 residue before the CDR3 does, leaving the germline J gene to fill in the end. The genes are TRBV26 and TRBJ2-3; unclear D gene. The CDR3 length is 16 residues. Germline CDR1 is KGHPV and CDR2 is FQNQEV (reference sequence). The germline V and J ends were trimmed by 1 base and 1 base, with 12 bases remaining between them. CDR3 amino acids: CASSLYGGKGAETLYF. Incomplete CDR3 DNA: TGTGCCAGCAGTCTGTACGGAGGGAAAGGTGCAGAAACGCTGTAT. Using reference TRBV26 and TRBJ2-3 for the parts outside the CDR3, the full variable domain is NSKVIQTPRYLVKGQGQKAKMRCIPEKGHPVVFWYQQNKNNEFKFLINFQNQEVLQQIDMTEKRFSAECPSNSPCSLEIQSSEAGDSALYLCASSLYGGKGAETLYFGSGTRLTVL.

As to this clone: Gene names and germline match the mouse. The read stops 1 residue short of the end of the CDR3; the missing end is completed from the germline J gene. The V gene is TRBV3, the J gene TRBJ1-1; D gene ambiguous. From germline, CDR1 is SNHLY and CDR2 FYNGKV (reference sequence). This CDR3 is built from 13 residues. Trimming left V 2 bases short and J 4 bases short, with 8 bases between. The part of the CDR3 DNA that was read is TGTGCCAGCAGCTTAAGGGAGGGCACAGAAGTCTTC. Protein: CASSLREGTEVF. In full, the CDR3 is CASSLREGTEVFF.